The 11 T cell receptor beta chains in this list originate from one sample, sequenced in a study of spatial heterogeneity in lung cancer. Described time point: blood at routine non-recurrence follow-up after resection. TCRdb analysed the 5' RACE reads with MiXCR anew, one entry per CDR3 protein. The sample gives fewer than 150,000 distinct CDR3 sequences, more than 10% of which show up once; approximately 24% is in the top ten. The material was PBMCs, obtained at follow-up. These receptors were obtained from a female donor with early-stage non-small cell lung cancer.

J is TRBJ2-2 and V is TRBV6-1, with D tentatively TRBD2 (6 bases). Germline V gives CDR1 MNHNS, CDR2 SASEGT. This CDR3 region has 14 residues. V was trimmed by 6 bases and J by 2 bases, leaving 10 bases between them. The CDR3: CASRNGGNTGELFF. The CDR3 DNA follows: TGTGCCAGCAGAAACGGGGGAAACACCGGGGAGCTGTTTTTT.

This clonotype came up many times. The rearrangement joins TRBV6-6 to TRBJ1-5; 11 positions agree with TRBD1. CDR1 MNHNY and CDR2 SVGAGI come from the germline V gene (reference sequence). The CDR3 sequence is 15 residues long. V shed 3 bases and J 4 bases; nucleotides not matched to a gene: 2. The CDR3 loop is CASSYGTGGNQPQHF. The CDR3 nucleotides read TGTGCCAGCAGTTATGGGACAGGGGGTAATCAGCCCCAGCATTTT.

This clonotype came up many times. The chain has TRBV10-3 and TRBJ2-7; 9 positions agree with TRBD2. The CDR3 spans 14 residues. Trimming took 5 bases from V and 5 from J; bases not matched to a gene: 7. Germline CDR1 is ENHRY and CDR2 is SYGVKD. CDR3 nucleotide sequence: TGTGCCATCAGTCAATCCGGGACTAGCCACGAGCAGTACTTC. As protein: CAISQSGTSHEQYF.

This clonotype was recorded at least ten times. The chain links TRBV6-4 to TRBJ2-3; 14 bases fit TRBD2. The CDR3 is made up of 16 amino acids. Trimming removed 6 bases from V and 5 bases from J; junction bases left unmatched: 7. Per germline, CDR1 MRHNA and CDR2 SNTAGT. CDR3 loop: CASSAGLAGAQDTQYF. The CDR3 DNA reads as TGTGCCAGCAGCGCGGGACTAGCGGGAGCACAAGATACGCAGTATTTT.

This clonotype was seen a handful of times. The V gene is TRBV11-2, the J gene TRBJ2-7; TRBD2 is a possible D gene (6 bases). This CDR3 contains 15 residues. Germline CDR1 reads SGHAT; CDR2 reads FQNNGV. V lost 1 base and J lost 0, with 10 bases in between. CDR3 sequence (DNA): TGTGCCAGCAGCTTAGGGCTAGCGCACTCCTACGAGCAGTACGTC. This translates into CASSLGLAHSYEQYV.

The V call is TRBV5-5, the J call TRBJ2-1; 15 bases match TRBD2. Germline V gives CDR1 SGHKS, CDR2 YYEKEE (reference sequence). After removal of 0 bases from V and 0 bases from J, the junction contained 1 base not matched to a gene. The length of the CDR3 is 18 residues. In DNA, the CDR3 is TGTGCCAGCAGCTTGGGGACTAGCGGGAGGGCCTCCTACAATGAGCAGTTCTTC. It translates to CASSLGTSGRASYNEQFF.

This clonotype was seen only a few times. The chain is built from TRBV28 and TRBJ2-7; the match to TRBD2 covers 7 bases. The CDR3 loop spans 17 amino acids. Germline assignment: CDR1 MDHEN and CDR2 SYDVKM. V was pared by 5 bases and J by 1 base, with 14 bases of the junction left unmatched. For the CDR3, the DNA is TGTGCCAGCAGTCGGGGGGATGGGACCTCAACATCCTACGAGCAGTACTTC. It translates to CASSRGDGTSTSYEQYF.

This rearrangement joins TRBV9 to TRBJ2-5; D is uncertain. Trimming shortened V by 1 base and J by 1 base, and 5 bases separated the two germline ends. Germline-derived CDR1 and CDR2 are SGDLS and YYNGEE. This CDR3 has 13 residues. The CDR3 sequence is CASSVSSQETQYF. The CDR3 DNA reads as TGTGCCAGCAGCGTATCTTCCCAAGAGACCCAGTACTTC. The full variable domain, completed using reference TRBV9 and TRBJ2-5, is DSGVTQTPKHLITATGQRVTLRCSPRSGDLSVYWYQQSLDQGLQFLIQYYNGEERAKGNILERFSAQQFPDLHSELNLSSLELGDSALYFCASSVSSQETQYFGPGTRLLVL.

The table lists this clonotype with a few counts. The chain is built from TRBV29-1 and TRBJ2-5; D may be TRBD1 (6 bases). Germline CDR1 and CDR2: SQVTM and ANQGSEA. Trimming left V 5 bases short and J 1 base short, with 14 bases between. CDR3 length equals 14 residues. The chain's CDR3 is CSVYTGTIQETQYF. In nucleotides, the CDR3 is TGCAGCGTTTATACCGGGACAATCCAAGAGACCCAGTACTTC.

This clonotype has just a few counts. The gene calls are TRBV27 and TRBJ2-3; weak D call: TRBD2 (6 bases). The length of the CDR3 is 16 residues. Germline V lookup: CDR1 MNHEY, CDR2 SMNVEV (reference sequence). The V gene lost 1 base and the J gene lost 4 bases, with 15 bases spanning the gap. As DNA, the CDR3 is TGTGCCAGCAGTTTATTTAGCGGAGGGGTTGCAGATACGCAGTATTTT. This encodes CASSLFSGGVADTQYF.

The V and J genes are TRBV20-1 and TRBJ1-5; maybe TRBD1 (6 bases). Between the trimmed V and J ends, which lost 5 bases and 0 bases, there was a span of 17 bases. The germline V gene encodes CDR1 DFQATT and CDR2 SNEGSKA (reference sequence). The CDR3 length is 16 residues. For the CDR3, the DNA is TGCAGTGCTCGTGTTGGCGGGGGCCATAGCAATCAGCCCCAGCATTTT. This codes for CSARVGGGHSNQPQHF.